One and the same sample provided the 20 T cell receptor beta chains below, sequenced in a study of OX40 agonist ivuxolimab in advanced cancers. The table came from immunoSEQ multiplex PCR; TCRdb's copy has only in-frame clones and leaves some out. The sample yields under 60,000 clones, 80% to 85% seen once. The specimen was CD4+ or CD8+ T cells sorted from blood, collected in a trial of the OX40 agonist ivuxolimab. All receptors come from an adult with an advanced solid tumor such as melanoma, head and neck, liver or kidney cancer.

This clone has just one count. The V and J genes are TRBV7-2 and TRBJ1-2; 12 positions match TRBD1. The trim removed 4 bases at V and 2 bases at J, leaving 5 bases unmatched. CDR1 and CDR2 (germline): SGHTA, FQGNSA. The CDR3 loop spans 16 amino acids. In nucleotides, the CDR3 is TGTGCCAGCAGCTGGGGACAGGGGGCTTTGAACTATGGCTACACCTTC. This gives the protein CASSWGQGALNYGYTF.

The chain couples TRBV5-6 to TRBJ2-7; weak D call: TRBD2 (6 bases). The CDR3 runs to 14 residues. CDR1 is SGHDT and CDR2 is YYEEEE in the germline V gene. Trimming stripped 6 bases from V and 2 bases from J, with 15 bases between. Here the CDR3 reads CASTLPGVAYEQYF. The CDR3 DNA reads TGTGCCAGCACCCTACCGGGGGTAGCCTACGAGCAGTACTTC.

The chain recombines TRBV5-5 with TRBJ1-4; tentative D call: TRBD1 (5 bases). V was clipped by 5 bases and J by 6 bases, with 17 bases between them. Germline CDR1 and CDR2: SGHKS and YYEKEE (reference sequence). The CDR3 contains 15 residues. CDR3 sequence reads: CASRFGGGGHEKLFF. For the CDR3, the DNA is TGTGCCAGCAGGTTCGGGGGAGGAGGGCATGAAAAACTGTTTTTT.

V is TRBV7-6 and J is TRBJ2-5, with TRBD1 matching 8 bases. Germline trimming cut 4 bases from V and 9 bases from J; bases unmatched to any gene: 10. CDR1 and CDR2 from the germline V gene are SGHVS and FNYEAQ. This CDR3 is built from 14 residues. This chain's CDR3 is CASSWGQDGGSQYF. In DNA form, the CDR3 reads TGTGCCAGCAGCTGGGGACAGGACGGCGGGTCCCAGTACTTC.

Points on this clone: The junction departs from the called germline gene at one end, perhaps through a read error. The chain links TRBV30 to TRBJ2-5; 9 bases are shared with TRBD2. This CDR3 comprises 17 residues. Germline V gene data show CDR1 as GTSNPN and CDR2 as SVGIG (reference sequence). CDR3 bases: TGTGCCGGGAGTGCCGCTTTACGGGGCGGGGGGGGAGAGACCCAGTACTTC. Translated: CAGSAALRGGGGETQYF. Together with reference TRBV30 and TRBJ2-5, the CDR3 gives the full variable domain: SQTIHQWPATLVQPVGSPLSLECTVEGTSNPNLYWYRQAAGRGLQLLFYSVGIGQISSEVPQNLSASRPQDRQFILSSKKLLLSDSGFYLCAGSAALRGGGGETQYFGPGTRLLVL.

This clone was seen once. The chain has TRBV4-3 and TRBJ1-6, with D tentatively TRBD1 (5 bases). Germline assignment: CDR1 LGHNA and CDR2 YSLEER. This CDR3 has 14 residues. Trimming shortened V by 3 bases and J by 7 bases, and 10 bases separated the two germline ends. CDR3 amino acids: CASSQRDGNSPLHF. DNA of the CDR3: TGCGCCAGCAGCCAGCGGGACGGCAATTCACCCCTCCACTTT.

The gene calls are TRBV19 and TRBJ1-3, with a possible D match to TRBD1 (5 bases). The CDR3 consists of 15 residues. Germline values: CDR1 LNHDA, CDR2 SQIVND (reference sequence). V was shortened by 7 bases and J by 0 bases, with 13 bases between the two germline ends. CDR3 sequence reads: CASTLDTNSGNTIYF. The CDR3 region has the DNA TGTGCCAGTACCCTGGACACTAACTCTGGAAACACCATATATTTT.

The chain couples TRBV5-1 to TRBJ1-5; unclear D gene. The CDR3 length is 16 residues. V lost 4 bases to trimming and J lost 4 bases, with 18 bases between them. Germline V gene sequence: CDR1 SGHRS, CDR2 YFSETQ. CDR3 amino acids: CASSPTYTTPNQPQHF. As DNA, the CDR3 is TGCGCCAGCAGCCCCACCTACACTACGCCTAATCAGCCCCAGCATTTT. The full variable domain, rest sourced from reference TRBV5-1 and TRBJ1-5, is KAGVTQTPRYLIKTRGQQVTLSCSPISGHRSVSWYQQTPGQGLQFLFEYFSETQRNKGNFPGRFSGRQFSNSRSEMNVSTLELGDSALYLCASSPTYTTPNQPQHFGDGTRLSIL.

The rearrangement links TRBV5-1 to TRBJ1-5; D is perhaps TRBD1 (5 bases). Trimming took 7 bases from V and 1 from J, leaving 9 bases between them. The CDR3 is 13 amino acids. Germline V gene data show CDR1 as SGHRS and CDR2 as YFSETQ. In DNA, the CDR3 is TGCGCCAGCCGAAGGGACAGCAATCAGCCCCAGCATTTT. The encoded protein is CASRRDSNQPQHF.

The V and J genes are TRBV7-3 and TRBJ1-5; unclear D gene. The germline V and J ends were trimmed by 0 bases and 7 bases, with 7 bases remaining between them. CDR1 and CDR2 (germline): SGHTA, FQGTGA. CDR3 length: 13 amino acids. Here the CDR3 DNA reads TGTGCCAGCAGCTTAACCCGTGAACAGCCCCAGCATTTT. Its translation: CASSLTREQPQHF.

The genes are TRBV28 and TRBJ2-3, with D uncertain. V shed 3 bases and J shed 13 bases, with 17 bases lying between them. CDR3 size: 13 residues. In germline, CDR1 is MDHEN, CDR2 SYDVKM. The CDR3 reads CASSLLQDPFKYF. In DNA, the CDR3 is TGTGCCAGCAGTTTGCTTCAGGACCCCTTCAAGTATTTT.

The CDR3 DNA reads TGCGCCAGCAGTGAGTGGGGGACTCCGAACTTTTACGATGAGCAGTTCTTC. This codes for CASSEWGTPNFYDEQFF. The chain employs TRBV10-1 and TRBJ2-1, with a tentative D call TRBD2 (6 bases). The germline V gene has CDR1 WNHNN and CDR2 SYGVQD (reference sequence). V was clipped by 1 base and J by 8 bases, with 21 bases between them. The length of the CDR3 is 17 residues.

The chain employs TRBV11-3 and TRBJ2-2, with D tentatively TRBD1 (5 bases). Germline V gene data show CDR1 as SGHNT and CDR2 as YENEEA. The CDR3 runs to 14 residues. Deletions cut 1 base from V and 6 bases from J, with 9 bases between. In DNA form, the CDR3 reads TGTGCCAGCAGCTTAGTCCAAGGGGCCGGGGAGCTGTTTTTT. It specifies CASSLVQGAGELFF. The full variable domain, with the rest looked up from reference TRBV11-3 and TRBJ2-2, is EAGVVQSPRYKIIEKKQPVAFWCNPISGHNTLYWYLQNLGQGPELLIRYENEEAVDDSQLPKDRFSAERLKGVDSTLKIQPAELGDSAVYLCASSLVQGAGELFFGEGSRLTVL.

The chain combines TRBV29-1 with TRBJ2-3, with 8 positions matching TRBD2. V gave up 8 bases and J gave up 4 bases; unmatched junction bases: 11. Germline assignment: CDR1 SQVTM and CDR2 ANQGSEA. There are 14 residues in the CDR3. The CDR3 DNA is TGCAGCACCGGGGGGGGTGGACATTCAGATACGCAGTATTTT. This sequence encodes CSTGGGGHSDTQYF.

The chain has TRBV6-5 and TRBJ1-6, with 9 bases that match TRBD1. The CDR3 is made up of 16 amino acids. CDR1 is MNHEY, CDR2 SVGAGI, per germline. The V segment lost 2 bases and the J segment 9 bases; nucleotides outside the gene matches: 8. The DNA for the CDR3 is TGTGCCAGCAGTTACCGGCCGGGACAGGGTGGTTCACCCCTCCACTTT. Encoded protein: CASSYRPGQGGSPLHF.

CDR3 residues: CASSERQPHYGYTF. In nucleotides, the CDR3 is TGTGCCAGCAGTGAACGGCAGCCCCACTATGGCTACACCTTC. This chain links TRBV6-5 with TRBJ1-2; D unresolved. The CDR3 has 14 amino acids. The germline CDR1 and CDR2 sequences are MNHEY and SVGAGI. Trimming pared 5 bases from V and 3 bases from J, leaving 13 bases between.

This clone was observed a handful of times. The rearrangement uses TRBV27 and TRBJ1-6; D unclear. In germline, CDR1 is MNHEY, CDR2 SMNVEV (reference sequence). The CDR3 consists of 14 residues. Trimming left V 4 bases short and J 11 bases short, with 15 bases between. The CDR3 is CASSSTPIGTPLHF. The CDR3 nucleotides read TGTGCCAGCAGTTCGACACCCATTGGTACACCCCTCCACTTT.

This chain links TRBV4-2 with TRBJ2-3, with 10 bases that match TRBD2. The CDR3 extends over 15 amino acids. Trimming removed 4 bases from V and 5 bases from J; junction bases left unmatched: 6. Germline CDR1 is LGHNA and CDR2 is YNFKEQ. CDR3 sequence reads: CASSPPLAGVDTQYF. The CDR3 nucleotides are TGTGCCAGCAGCCCCCCGCTAGCGGGGGTAGATACGCAGTATTTT.

The CDR3 sequence is CASSPRSTGGKGQYF. The CDR3 DNA follows: TGTGCCAGCAGCCCGAGAAGTACCGGGGGGAAAGGGCAGTACTTC. The chain has TRBV21-1 and TRBJ2-7; the table's TRBD2 call for D was not verified on the DNA. TRBV21-1 is termed a pseudogene. CDR3 length: 15 amino acids.

The CDR3: CASRLGGRGVRYEQYF. The CDR3 DNA follows: TGTGCAAGTCGCTTAGGCGGCAGGGGGGTTCGGTACGAGCAGTACTTC. The genes are TRBV12-2 and TRBJ2-7; whether TRBD1, the table's D call, matches the DNA was not checked. TRBV12-2 is designated a pseudogene. CDR3 size: 16 residues.